This entry describes one TCR beta chain. What antigen it recognizes has not been identified. Base qualities are not recorded, but no much larger clone differs from it by a single base. The sample originates from a study of blood T cell repertoires in COVID-19 (dated by TCRdb to about 2020). For the study in its entirety: Samples covering the acute and convalescent phases of COVID-19 were provided by collaborators in the United States, Italy and Spain. Where available, HLA class I and class II types were obtained from metadata supplied by the sample provider rather than from assay-based typing. The samples were drawn from two sources: the first 160 participants of the ongoing ImmuneRACE study, and 1,000 to 1,500 subjects contributed by 6 global collaborators. The repertoires were made available in a free public database intended to serve as a resource for research on the immune response to SARS-CoV-2. A de-identified subject ID, COVID-19 status, age in years and sex were almost always included in the sample metadata. Subjects who had been exposed to COVID-19, were actively infected with it, or had recovered from it provided the deeply sampled blood TCRbeta repertoires that made up the dataset. The material from the prospective study consisted of cDNA or gDNA derived from T cells, B-cell-depleted T cells, or PBMCs.

What the study reported, not specific to this receptor: Clinical and demographic metadata were provided uncurated, with the amount varying by source and participant.

Enrolling through a virtual design, the prospective study's participants ranged in age from roughly 18 to 100 years and lived across roughly 24 United States geographic areas. Cohort assignment in the prospective study relied on participant-reported clinical history from a screening survey and a study questionnaire. Recovered participants in ImmuneRACE Cohort 3 were defined as having two consecutive negative NP/OP PCR tests, clearance from a healthcare professional, or resolution of symptoms. In the prospective study, mobile phlebotomists collected whole blood, serum and a nasopharyngeal or oropharyngeal swab from each participant. Participants in the prospective study had the option to provide additional blood draws and questionnaires over an approximately two-month period. Blood samples from the prospective study were shipped frozen or at room temperature prior to DNA extraction. TCRbeta CDR3 regions were amplified from genomic DNA by means of the immunoSEQ Assay, a bias-controlled multiplex PCR. On the study's bioinformatics: Nucleated cell counts per sample were estimated from amplification of reference gene primers within the assay. Sequence reads were collapsed and filtered to measure the absolute abundance of every unique TCRbeta CDR3 rearrangement. For each sample, productive Simpson clonality was calculated as the square root of Simpson's diversity index over productive rearrangements. As stored in TCRdb, this immuneACCESS dataset retains in-frame rearrangements with V and J assigned. A fraction of the clones does not appear; measured against another copy, unresolved V genes explain less than half of the discrepancy, and the remainder lacks a known reason. V and J calls and clone size are as listed in that table; D and trimming were resolved from the DNA. This sample lists more than 110,000 clones; roughly 79% were detected once. Roughly 2.9% of the sample rests with the top ten.

Deletion took 6 bases off V and 6 bases off J, with a span of 12 bases between the germline ends. The germline V gene sets CDR1 to MNHEY and CDR2 to SVGAGI. Taken from cysteine to phenylalanine, the CDR3 has 12 residues. Only the CDR3 DNA stays, 36 bases, in frame from base 1. Recombination joined TRBV6-5 with TRBJ2-7; a confident D gene designation cannot be given. Input material: PBMCs or T cells enriched from blood (not recorded which). The TCR sequence derives from a woman in her fifties or sixties who had recovered from COVID-19. The CDR3 sequence is CASRGSRVEQYF. The bases read TGTGCCAGCAGGGGTAGTCGGGTCGAGCAGTACTTC.